The 19 T cell receptor beta chains in this list originate from one sample, sequenced in a study of CD8+ T cells in alopecia areata. Treatment defined: oral pan-JAK inhibitor, 5-10 mg twice daily. It was cDNA, reverse transcribed from extracted RNA, that served as the sequencing template. Using immunoSEQ multiplex PCR, the repertoire was profiled, and TCRdb retains in-frame clones only, with some absent. Of 150,000 to 200,000 clones in the sample, approximately 61% were seen once. The material was CD4+ T cells sorted from blood, obtained at week 24, from a patient treated with tofacitinib. Every receptor here comes from a human donor with alopecia areata.

The CDR3 here is CSGGQHDGYTF. CDR3 nucleotide sequence: TGCAGCGGCGGACAGCATGATGGCTACACCTTC. The J gene is TRBJ1-2, the V gene TRBV29-1; TRBD1 might be the D (6 bases). This CDR3 comprises 11 residues. V was shortened by 7 bases and J by 6 bases, with 12 bases between the two germline ends. Germline CDR1 and CDR2: SQVTM and ANQGSEA.

The CDR3 protein is CATARRTGRGTEAFF. CDR3 DNA sequence: TGTGCCACAGCGCGGAGAACAGGCCGAGGAACTGAAGCTTTCTTT. The gene calls are TRBV27 and TRBJ1-1; D may be TRBD1 (5 bases). The CDR3 contains 15 residues. The V end was cut by 10 bases, the J end by 5 bases, with 23 bases between. Per the germline V gene, CDR1 is MNHEY and CDR2 is SMNVEV (reference sequence).

The chain has TRBV19 and TRBJ1-6, with a tentative D call TRBD1 (6 bases). Germline CDR1 LNHDA, CDR2 SQIVND (reference sequence). The CDR3 has 15 residues. Deletions cut 7 bases from V and 7 bases from J, with 17 bases between. In nucleotides, the CDR3 is TGTGCCAGTACCACTCGGGCAGGGGCGAATTCACCCCTCCACTTT. Amino acid sequence: CASTTRAGANSPLHF.

This clone was observed a few times. This sequence joins TRBV11-2 and TRBJ1-1, with 9 bases fitting TRBD1. Trimming took 4 bases from V and 3 from J; bases not matched to a gene: 6. The CDR3 is 15 residues long. Germline assignment: CDR1 SGHAT and CDR2 FQNNGV. The DNA for the CDR3 is TGTGCCAGCAGCTCACAGGGGGCCCCGGACACTGAAGCTTTCTTT. Translating it yields CASSSQGAPDTEAFF.

J is TRBJ1-6 and V is TRBV29-1; possible D gene TRBD1, 5 bases. The CDR3 totals 12 residues. V was pared by 6 bases and J by 10 bases, with 13 bases between. Germline lookup yields CDR1 SQVTM and CDR2 ANQGSEA. This CDR3 is CSVGDWGSPLHF. The CDR3, as DNA: TGCAGCGTGGGGGACTGGGGCTCACCCCTCCACTTT.

The chain uses TRBV20-1 and TRBJ2-3; D not resolved. Germline lookup yields CDR1 DFQATT and CDR2 SNEGSKA (reference sequence). Trimming stripped 0 bases from V and 5 bases from J, with 3 bases between. The CDR3 consists of 11 residues. The CDR3 sequence: CSAREQDTQYF. CDR3 sequence (DNA): TGCAGTGCTAGAGAGCAAGATACGCAGTATTTT.

The rearrangement joins TRBV6-1 to TRBJ1-2; no clear D. This CDR3 region has 13 residues. Germline loops: CDR1 MNHNS, CDR2 SASEGT. V was cut by 0 bases and J by 8 bases, with 10 bases left in between. CDR3 sequence (DNA): TGTGCCAGCAGTGAAGCGGGTACCTTGGGCTACACCTTC. It specifies CASSEAGTLGYTF.

The chain couples TRBV2 to TRBJ2-7, with a weak D call TRBD1 (6 bases). This CDR3 region has 15 residues. CDR1 is SNHLY, CDR2 FYNNEI, per germline. V was cut by 4 bases and J by 3 bases, with 16 bases left in between. In nucleotides, the CDR3 is TGTGCCAGCAGTGTTGGGGTTGGGGGCCACTACGAGCAGTACTTC. It codes for CASSVGVGGHYEQYF. Based on the CDR3 plus reference TRBV2 and TRBJ2-7, the full variable domain is EPEVTQTPSHQVTQMGQEVILRCVPISNHLYFYWYRQILGQKVEFLVSFYNNEISEKSEIFDDQFSVERPDGSNFTLKIRSTKLEDSAMYFCASSVGVGGHYEQYFGPGTRLTVT.

The V and J genes are TRBV25-1 and TRBJ2-7, with a tentative D call TRBD1 (6 bases). Trimming cost V 2 bases and J 6 bases, with 8 bases left between them. The CDR3 has 12 amino acids. Germline V CDR1 and CDR2: MGHDK, SYGVNS. CDR3 region: CASSEGTSEQYF. The CDR3 DNA reads as TGTGCCAGCAGTGAAGGGACAAGCGAGCAGTACTTC.

This clone has a single count. J is TRBJ1-1 and V is TRBV29-1; D is possibly TRBD1 (5 bases). Looked up from germline, CDR1 is SQVTM and CDR2 is ANQGSEA. The V and J ends lost 4 bases and 0 bases respectively, with 15 bases between them. The CDR3 runs to 15 residues. CDR3 protein: CSVGYRRVMNTEAFF. The CDR3 coding sequence is TGCAGCGTTGGGTACAGGAGGGTCATGAACACTGAAGCTTTCTTT.

Only a few counts were recorded for this clone. This chain connects TRBV7-2 to TRBJ1-5; no firm D call. V was cut by 5 bases and J by 4 bases, with 12 bases left in between. This CDR3 region has 14 residues. Looked up from germline, CDR1 is SGHTA and CDR2 is FQGNSA. The CDR3 sequence is CASSPQRNNQPQHF. CDR3 in DNA: TGTGCCAGCAGCCCCCAACGGAATAATCAGCCCCAGCATTTT.

V and J are TRBV29-1 and TRBJ2-3; D not resolved. The germline V and J ends were trimmed by 6 bases and 2 bases, with 12 bases remaining between them. The CDR3 length is 13 residues. Germline assignment: CDR1 SQVTM and CDR2 ANQGSEA. CDR3 sequence: CSVRRRLTDTQYF. The CDR3 coding sequence is TGCAGCGTCAGGCGGCGCCTCACAGATACGCAGTATTTT.

This clone was counted a few times. The gene calls are TRBV9 and TRBJ2-3; tentatively, D is TRBD2 (6 bases). CDR1 and CDR2 from the germline V gene are SGDLS and YYNGEE. CDR3 length: 17 residues. Trimming removed 0 bases at V and 3 bases at J, with 17 bases between. The CDR3 loop is CASSVETSSGLTDTQYF. In DNA, the CDR3 is TGTGCCAGCAGCGTAGAAACTAGCTCGGGGCTTACAGATACGCAGTATTTT. Based on the CDR3 plus reference TRBV9 and TRBJ2-3, the full variable domain is DSGVTQTPKHLITATGQRVTLRCSPRSGDLSVYWYQQSLDQGLQFLIQYYNGEERAKGNILERFSAQQFPDLHSELNLSSLELGDSALYFCASSVETSSGLTDTQYFGPGTRLTVL.

V is TRBV19 and J is TRBJ1-1; unclear D gene. This CDR3 region has 12 residues. The germline CDR1 and CDR2 sequences are LNHDA and SQIVND (reference sequence). The V and J ends lost 10 bases and 0 bases respectively, with 9 bases between them. CDR3 protein: CATKDLNTEAFF. CDR3 bases: TGTGCCACCAAGGACCTGAACACTGAAGCTTTCTTT.

The chain is built from TRBV9 and TRBJ2-1, with D perhaps TRBD1 (6 bases). CDR1 is SGDLS and CDR2 is YYNGEE in the germline V gene. This CDR3 has 16 amino acids. Trimming removed 1 base at V and 5 bases at J, with 16 bases between. In DNA, the CDR3 is TGTGCCAGCAGCGTAAAAGTGGCAGGGGCAGACAATGAGCAGTTCTTC. Amino acids: CASSVKVAGADNEQFF.

The chain links TRBV29-1 to TRBJ2-3, with D tentatively TRBD2 (6 bases). The CDR3 totals 14 residues. Germline CDR1 and CDR2: SQVTM and ANQGSEA. The V end was cut by 4 bases, the J end by 0 bases, with 11 bases between. The CDR3 here is CSVASGTSTDTQYF. The CDR3, as DNA: TGCAGCGTTGCGTCAGGGACTAGCACAGATACGCAGTATTTT.

This rearrangement joins TRBV29-1 to TRBJ2-7; D is possibly TRBD2 (8 bases). Germline lookup yields CDR1 SQVTM and CDR2 ANQGSEA. The CDR3 is made up of 13 amino acids. V gave up 5 bases and J gave up 6 bases, with 17 bases separating them. CDR3 protein: CSVREGAVGEQYF. The CDR3 region has the DNA TGCAGCGTTCGGGAGGGGGCAGTCGGCGAGCAGTACTTC.

This clone was seen just once. The gene calls are TRBV4-3 and TRBJ2-1; 11 bases align to TRBD2. Germline-derived CDR1 and CDR2 are LGHNA and YSLEER. CDR3 length: 16 amino acids. V lost 0 bases and J lost 4; bases outside the gene matches: 2. The CDR3 loop is CASSQEGTSGYNEQFF. CDR3 DNA sequence: TGCGCCAGCAGCCAAGAGGGGACTAGCGGATACAATGAGCAGTTCTTC.

The J gene is TRBJ1-2, the V gene TRBV6-5; D is uncertain. Trimming cost V 2 bases and J 4 bases, with 11 bases left between them. The germline gives CDR1 MNHEY, CDR2 SVGAGI. The CDR3 contains 14 residues. DNA for the CDR3: TGTGCCAGCAGTTACACCGATAGAGGCTATGGCTACACCTTC. Translated: CASSYTDRGYGYTF.